The 25 T cell receptor beta chains presented below share a single source sample, sequenced in a study of T cells expressing NK-cell markers. TCRdb re-analyzed the 5' RACE reads; it lists each CDR3 protein once, without DNA. The table for this sample gives roughly 390,000 distinct CDR3 sequences. The sequenced material came from blood T cells: a sorted CD56 or NKG2C T cell subset, CD4+ or CD8+ T cells, or bulk PBMC T cells (not recorded which). The receptors were gathered from a man aged 18 to 69 in good health.

The V call is TRBV29-1, the J call TRBJ1-1; lacking DNA, the TRBD1 call made by TCRdb goes unchecked. Germline lookup yields CDR1 SQVTM and CDR2 ANQGSEA. There are 11 residues in the CDR3. The CDR3 loop reads CSVVRQTKAFF.

This chain joins TRBV5-6 and TRBJ2-5. Germline CDR1 and CDR2: SGHDT and YYEEEE. The CDR3 extends over 14 amino acids. The CDR3 loop is CASSRRPYQETQYF.

This rearrangement joins TRBV7-9 to TRBJ2-7; the TCRdb D gene call, TRBD1, has no DNA to confirm it. The CDR3 has 15 residues. Germline-derived CDR1 and CDR2 are SEHNR and FQNEAQ (reference sequence). The CDR3 region is CASSSHRGFVREQYF.

V usage is TRBV5-5 and J usage is TRBJ1-1. CDR1 is SGHKS and CDR2 is YYEKEE in the germline V gene (reference sequence). The CDR3 covers 16 residues. The CDR3 protein is CASSLNVVGRNTEAFF.

The chain employs TRBV11-2 and TRBJ2-3; TCRdb's D call of TRBD1 is untestable without DNA. This CDR3 has 17 residues. The germline V gene encodes CDR1 SGHAT and CDR2 FQNNGV. CDR3: CASSYLRGTGKRHTQYF.

The V and J genes are TRBV7-8 and TRBJ2-1; TCRdb's D call, TRBD1, is unchecked because there is no DNA. Looked up from germline, CDR1 is SGHVS and CDR2 is FQNEAQ. This CDR3 is 14 amino acids long. This chain's CDR3 is CASSLAETGLEQFF.

The rearrangement links TRBV28 to TRBJ1-3. The CDR3 consists of 14 residues. Per the germline V gene, CDR1 is MDHEN and CDR2 is SYDVKM. The CDR3 spells CASSQTVSGNTIYF.

This chain links TRBV15 with TRBJ1-5; TCRdb reports TRBD1, a call that lacks DNA to check it against. Per the germline V gene, CDR1 is LNHNV and CDR2 is YYDKDF (reference sequence). This CDR3 is 15 amino acids long. This CDR3 reads CATRAGTGVNQPQHF.

J is TRBJ2-5 and V is TRBV6-5; TCRdb's D call, TRBD2, is unchecked because there is no DNA. Germline-derived CDR1 and CDR2 are MNHEY and SVGAGI. The CDR3 loop spans 12 amino acids. This chain's CDR3 is CASAAGVETQYF.

The chain is built from TRBV5-1 and TRBJ2-1; checking the TCRdb D call of TRBD1 is not possible without DNA. The CDR3 spans 13 residues. Germline V gene lookup returns CDR1 SGHRS and CDR2 YFSETQ. This chain's CDR3 is CASSLSQAWEQFF.

The rearrangement joins TRBV12-3 or TRBV12-4 to TRBJ1-4; TCRdb indicates TRBD1, and absent DNA this call remains unverified. This CDR3 comprises 15 residues. The CDR3 reads CASSSAQGYNEKLFF.

The chain carries TRBV20-1 and TRBJ2-3; TCRdb designates TRBD1, a call that cannot be tested without DNA. Germline CDR1 DFQATT, CDR2 SNEGSKA (reference sequence). The CDR3 is 14 amino acids. CDR3 amino acids: CSASGEPLTDTQYF.

The V and J genes are TRBV7-9 and TRBJ2-3; TCRdb gives TRBD2 as the D gene, but with no DNA this cannot be confirmed. Germline CDR1 and CDR2: SEHNR and FQNEAQ (reference sequence). The CDR3 sequence is 14 residues long. CDR3 region: CASSFPSGGDTQYF.

The chain combines TRBV4-2 with TRBJ1-2; TCRdb's D call of TRBD1 is untestable without DNA. CDR1 is LGHNA and CDR2 is YNFKEQ in the germline V gene. The CDR3 consists of 13 residues. The chain's CDR3 is CASSPKGTDGYTF.

The chain recombines TRBV28 with TRBJ2-7; TCRdb names TRBD1, which stays unverified in the absence of DNA. This CDR3 is built from 15 residues. CDR1 is MDHEN, CDR2 SYDVKM, per germline. This CDR3 is CASSPPGGSSYEQYF.

The rearrangement links TRBV10-2 to TRBJ1-2; TCRdb outputs TRBD1, but without DNA this stays unchecked. This CDR3 has 14 amino acids. Germline V gene lookup returns CDR1 WSHSY and CDR2 SAAADI. The chain's CDR3 is CASRSGGQHDGYTF.

V gene TRBV28 combines with J gene TRBJ2-3; TCRdb's D gene call, TRBD2, goes unchecked for lack of DNA. The germline V gene has CDR1 MDHEN and CDR2 SYDVKM. The CDR3 extends over 15 amino acids. The CDR3 sequence is CASSFQGRSTDTQYF.

The V gene is TRBV21-1, the J gene TRBJ2-1; TCRdb outputs TRBD1, but without DNA this stays unchecked. TRBV21-1 is reported as a pseudogene. The CDR3 length is 17 residues. CDR3 sequence: CASSDGHRGVGGNEQFF.

The chain uses TRBV24-1 and TRBJ2-7; TCRdb returns TRBD1, unconfirmable since there is no DNA. This CDR3 spans 15 amino acids. Germline loops: CDR1 KGHDR, CDR2 SFDVKD. The CDR3 loop is CATSLGGGFAHEQYF.

The V gene is TRBV19, the J gene TRBJ1-2; TCRdb designates TRBD1, a call that cannot be tested without DNA. This CDR3 contains 14 residues. Germline V gene lookup returns CDR1 LNHDA and CDR2 SQIVND (reference sequence). CDR3 sequence reads: CASSTPGRNYGYTF.

The chain is built from TRBV15 and TRBJ1-5; TCRdb's D call of TRBD1 is untestable without DNA. The CDR3 covers 15 residues. Germline V gene lookup returns CDR1 LNHNV and CDR2 YYDKDF (reference sequence). This CDR3 reads CATSGGGYGNQPQHF.

The chain joins TRBV12-5 to TRBJ2-3; the D gene TCRdb calls, TRBD1, cannot be checked with no DNA. Germline lookup yields CDR1 LGHNT and CDR2 FRNRAP. The CDR3 extends over 14 amino acids. The CDR3: CASQNREITDTQYF.

V is TRBV2 and J is TRBJ2-4; TCRdb picks TRBD1, but there is no DNA to check that call. Germline CDR1 is SNHLY and CDR2 is FYNNEI. The CDR3 contains 15 residues. The CDR3 reads CASSVQGLAKNIQYF.

The V call is TRBV11-3, the J call TRBJ2-5; the TCRdb call, TRBD1, lacks DNA for checking. The germline CDR1 and CDR2 sequences are SGHNT and YENEEA. The CDR3 has 14 residues. This chain's CDR3 is CASSRGGGPQTQYF.

V and J are TRBV27 and TRBJ2-3; TCRdb names TRBD1, which stays unverified in the absence of DNA. Per germline, CDR1 MNHEY and CDR2 SMNVEV (reference sequence). The length of the CDR3 is 15 residues. This chain's CDR3 is CASSLAGGLSDTQYF.